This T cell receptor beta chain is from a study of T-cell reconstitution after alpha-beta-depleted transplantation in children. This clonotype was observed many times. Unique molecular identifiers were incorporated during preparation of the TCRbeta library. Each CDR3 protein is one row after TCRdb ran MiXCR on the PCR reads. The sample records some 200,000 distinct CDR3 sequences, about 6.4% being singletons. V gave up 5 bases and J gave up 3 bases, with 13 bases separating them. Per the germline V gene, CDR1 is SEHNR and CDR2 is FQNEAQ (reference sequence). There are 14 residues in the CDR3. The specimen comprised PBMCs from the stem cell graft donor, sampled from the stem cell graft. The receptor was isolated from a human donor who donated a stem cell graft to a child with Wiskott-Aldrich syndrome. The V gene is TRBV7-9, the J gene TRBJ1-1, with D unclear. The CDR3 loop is CASSPTGGYTEAFF. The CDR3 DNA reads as TGTGCCAGCAGCCCCACGGGAGGGTACACTGAAGCTTTCTTT.